The source of this TCR beta chain is a study of metastatic and nonmetastatic thyroid tumors. Study-level information: Repertoires from malignant and benign thyroid patients were compared across blood and tumor or nodule tissue.

From the PCR reads, TCRdb re-called clones with MiXCR. This table holds some 20,000 clones, 15% to 18% found once. V gave up 5 bases and J gave up 4 bases, with 9 bases separating them. The germline V gene has CDR1 MNHNS and CDR2 SASEGT. The CDR3 consists of 13 residues. Until they underwent thyroid surgery, no patient had received any treatment. This clone is classed as medium-sized. V gene TRBV6-1 combines with J gene TRBJ1-5; D remains ambiguous. This receptor was obtained from a female donor with papillary thyroid cancer or a benign thyroid nodule (not recorded which). Some clones in this sample may be carry-over from other donors' samples. The sequenced sample was blood. CDR3 nucleotides: TGTGCCAGCAGTTGGTCCGGTAATCAGCCCCAGCATTTT. Amino acids: CASSWSGNQPQHF.